Below, 20 T cell receptor beta chains from the same sample are listed, as sequenced in a study of shared clonotypes between healthy human individuals (dated by TCRdb to about 2020). Library construction relied on the immunoSEQ multiplex PCR assay. The table comes from immuneACCESS by way of TCRdb, which keeps in-frame sequences with V and J called. Part of the clones is missing from these tables; in studies checked, under half for an unresolved V gene and the rest for unknown reasons. The sample table records roughly 1.4 million clones; approximately 98.5% of these occur just once. 0.36% of the sample is taken by the ten largest. Material for sequencing was naive CD4+ T cells sorted from blood. The sample's cell subset or site label is to be understood as: CD45RA+ positively selected. The receptors were sampled from a man aged 25 to 40 in good health.

This chain links TRBV28 with TRBJ2-1; the match to TRBD2 covers 13 bases. Per the germline V gene, CDR1 is MDHEN and CDR2 is SYDVKM. The CDR3 contains 21 residues. Trimming took 4 bases from V and 6 from J; bases not matched to a gene: 21. CDR3 in DNA: TGTGCCAGCAGTTCGCCGGACTTAAGACTAGCGGGAGGTTTTTTGTCCAATGAGCAGTTCTTC. As protein: CASSSPDLRLAGGFLSNEQFF.

This chain uses TRBV28 with TRBJ1-2; D is ambiguous. Between the trimmed V and J ends, which lost 5 bases and 2 bases, there was a span of 12 bases. The CDR3 has 14 residues. Germline V gene lookup returns CDR1 MDHEN and CDR2 SYDVKM. The CDR3: CASSLGSQNYGYTF. In nucleotides, the CDR3 is TGTGCCAGCAGTCTCGGTTCACAGAACTATGGCTACACCTTC.

J is TRBJ1-5 and V is TRBV7-2; no clear D. This CDR3 has 13 residues. V was clipped by 2 bases and J by 5 bases, with 7 bases between them. Germline values: CDR1 SGHTA, CDR2 FQGNSA. The CDR3 DNA reads as TGTGCCAGCAGCTTAAAAGGTGATCAGCCCCAGCATTTT. Its protein is CASSLKGDQPQHF. Based on the CDR3 plus reference TRBV7-2 and TRBJ1-5, the full variable domain is GAGVSQSPSNKVTEKGKDVELRCDPISGHTALYWYRQSLGQGLEFLIYFQGNSAPDKSGLPSDRFSAERTGGSVSTLTIQRTQQEDSAVYLCASSLKGDQPQHFGDGTRLSIL.

The chain couples TRBV25-1 to TRBJ2-1; 8 bases map to TRBD1. Trimming cost V 3 bases and J 8 bases; bases outside gene matches: 15. The germline V gene has CDR1 MGHDK and CDR2 SYGVNS. The CDR3 totals 17 residues. The CDR3 bases are TGTGCCAGCAGTGAGTGGGGAAGGACAGGGAAGATCTATGAGCAGTTCTTC. Translating it yields CASSEWGRTGKIYEQFF.

V usage is TRBV2 and J usage is TRBJ1-5; D gene unclear. Between the trimmed V and J ends, which lost 4 bases and 3 bases, there was a span of 7 bases. Germline V gene data show CDR1 as SNHLY and CDR2 as FYNNEI. The CDR3 length is 13 residues. The CDR3 bases are TGTGCCAGCAGTGTACAATTCAATCAGCCCCAGCATTTT. This sequence encodes CASSVQFNQPQHF.

The chain joins TRBV7-3 to TRBJ2-1; 8 bases fit TRBD2. J was trimmed by 7 bases and V by 5 bases; bases with no gene match: 10. The length of the CDR3 is 15 residues. Germline CDR1 SGHTA, CDR2 FQGTGA. The CDR3 nucleotides are TGTGCCAGCAGCCAAGGGACTAGGAGTCATAATGAGCAGTTCTTC. This encodes CASSQGTRSHNEQFF.

Concerning this clone: This specimen includes other DNA sequences encoding the same CDR3. The rearrangement joins TRBV2 to TRBJ1-5, with a weak D call TRBD1 (5 bases). CDR1 and CDR2 from the germline V gene are SNHLY and FYNNEI. The V end was cut by 3 bases, the J end by 2 bases, with 8 bases between. The CDR3 is made up of 14 amino acids. This CDR3 reads CASSETARNQPQHF. CDR3 nucleotide sequence: TGTGCCAGCAGTGAGACAGCTCGCAATCAGCCCCAGCATTTT.

This chain joins TRBV2 and TRBJ1-5; D call uncertain. Trimming stripped 5 bases from V and 5 bases from J, with 13 bases between. CDR3 size: 14 residues. Looked up from germline, CDR1 is SNHLY and CDR2 is FYNNEI. The DNA of the CDR3 is TGTGCCAGCAGTCCCGACATGCGACATCAGCCCCAGCATTTT. Translated, it gives CASSPDMRHQPQHF.

The count of this clone is one. The V gene is TRBV29-1, the J gene TRBJ1-4, with unresolved D. V dropped 0 bases and J dropped 4 bases, with 9 bases sitting between them. The germline V gene has CDR1 SQVTM and CDR2 ANQGSEA. The CDR3 is 14 residues long. The CDR3 spells CSVEDGTHNEKLFF. DNA of the CDR3: TGCAGCGTTGAAGATGGAACACATAATGAAAAACTGTTTTTT. Full variable domain (rest looked up from reference TRBV29-1 and TRBJ1-4): SAVISQKPSRDICQRGTSLTIQCQVDSQVTMMFWYRQQPGQSLTLIATANQGSEATYESGFVIDKFPISRPNLTFSTLTVSNMSPEDSSIYLCSVEDGTHNEKLFFGSGTQLSVL.

The chain combines TRBV5-6 with TRBJ1-2, with 7 positions matching TRBD1. The V gene's germline CDR1 is SGHDT and CDR2 YYEEEE. V dropped 4 bases and J dropped 3; count of bases not matched to a gene: 12. There are 16 residues in the CDR3. The CDR3 region has the DNA TGTGCCAGCAGCCATCCCGGGACAGTTAAAGACTATGGCTACACCTTC. This sequence encodes CASSHPGTVKDYGYTF.

The gene calls are TRBV12-5 and TRBJ2-5; no reliable D call. The CDR3 is made up of 13 amino acids. V lost 3 bases to trimming and J lost 1 base, with 6 bases between them. Germline CDR1 reads LGHNT; CDR2 reads FRNRAP. In DNA form, the CDR3 reads TGTGCTAGTGGTTTCCACAGCCAAGAGACCCAGTACTTC. Residues: CASGFHSQETQYF. The full variable domain, in which reference TRBV12-5 and TRBJ2-5 provide the parts outside the CDR3, is DARVTQTPRHKVTEMGQEVTMRCQPILGHNTVFWYRQTMMQGLELLAYFRNRAPLDDSGMPKDRFSAEMPDATLATLKIQPSEPRDSAVYFCASGFHSQETQYFGPGTRLLVL.

The CDR3 is CASSPLGDSHLGRIQYF. The CDR3 DNA follows: TGTGCCAGCAGTCCCCTTGGGGACTCCCACCTCGGTCGCATTCAGTACTTC. J is TRBJ2-4 and V is TRBV11-2, with D possibly matching TRBD2 (6 bases). V gave up 6 bases and J gave up 9 bases, with 27 bases separating them. Germline V lookup: CDR1 SGHAT, CDR2 FQNNGV. This CDR3 comprises 17 residues.

The rearrangement uses TRBV5-1 and TRBJ2-7, with D hard to call. Per the germline V gene, CDR1 is SGHRS and CDR2 is YFSETQ. V dropped 6 bases and J dropped 3 bases, with 13 bases sitting between them. The CDR3 loop spans 13 amino acids. CDR3 sequence (DNA): TGCGCCAGCACATGGGAATCGGGCTACGAGCAGTACTTC. Translated, it gives CASTWESGYEQYF. Complete variable domain (other parts from reference TRBV5-1 and TRBJ2-7): KAGVTQTPRYLIKTRGQQVTLSCSPISGHRSVSWYQQTPGQGLQFLFEYFSETQRNKGNFPGRFSGRQFSNSRSEMNVSTLELGDSALYLCASTWESGYEQYFGPGTRLTVT.

For this clone: Additional DNA sequences in this sample encode the identical CDR3. This sequence joins TRBV5-5 and TRBJ2-5; TRBD1 matches 8 bases. Germline values: CDR1 SGHKS, CDR2 YYEKEE (reference sequence). V shed 0 bases, J shed 5 bases, and the junction held 3 bases outside the gene matches. This CDR3 has 14 residues. The CDR3 DNA sequence: TGTGCCAGCAGCTTGGGGACAGGGTGGGAGACCCAGTACTTC. It is translated as CASSLGTGWETQYF.

This chain uses TRBV6-1 with TRBJ2-1, with D possibly matching TRBD2 (5 bases). This CDR3 is 14 amino acids long. Germline V gene lookup returns CDR1 MNHNS and CDR2 SASEGT. The V gene lost 5 bases and the J gene lost 2 bases, with 10 bases spanning the gap. CDR3 region: CASSLGLTYNEQFF. CDR3 nucleotide sequence: TGTGCCAGCAGTTTAGGACTGACCTACAATGAGCAGTTCTTC.

The table lists this clone with a few counts. The identical CDR3 is also encoded by other nucleotide sequences in the sample. The V call is TRBV28, the J call TRBJ2-5; D gene uncertain. CDR3 length: 11 amino acids. In germline, CDR1 is MDHEN, CDR2 SYDVKM. The germline V and J ends were trimmed by 2 bases and 4 bases, with 2 bases remaining between them. This CDR3 reads CASSLGETQYF. CDR3 DNA sequence: TGTGCCAGCAGTTTAGGAGAGACCCAGTACTTC.

The chain uses TRBV7-9 and TRBJ2-3; 10 bases agree with TRBD2. V gave up 0 bases and J gave up 1 base; unmatched junction bases: 4. Per germline, CDR1 SEHNR and CDR2 FQNEAQ (reference sequence). The CDR3 is made up of 17 amino acids. The CDR3 DNA sequence: TGTGCCAGCAGCTTAGCCCGTCTAGCGGGGGGCACAGATACGCAGTATTTT. Translation: CASSLARLAGGTDTQYF.

The chain has TRBV28 and TRBJ2-7, with 7 bases aligning to TRBD1. The length of the CDR3 is 13 residues. The germline gives CDR1 MDHEN, CDR2 SYDVKM. V shed 4 bases, J shed 6 bases, and the junction held 6 bases outside the gene matches. The CDR3, as DNA: TGTGCCAGCAGTTCAGGGGGTTGGGGCGAGCAGTACTTC. This codes for CASSSGGWGEQYF.

The CDR3 nucleotides are TGTGCCAGCACTGGGGGGCGTGGGTCCTACGAGCAGTACTTC. Residues: CASTGGRGSYEQYF. The chain has TRBV5-6 and TRBJ2-7; D assignment may be TRBD1 or TRBD2 (6 bases each). In germline, CDR1 is SGHDT, CDR2 YYEEEE. The V end lost 6 bases, the J end lost 1 base, and 14 bases lay between the germline ends. The CDR3 consists of 14 residues.

The rearrangement links TRBV12-5 to TRBJ1-5; D call uncertain. Between the trimmed V and J ends, which lost 3 bases and 2 bases, there was a span of 11 bases. This CDR3 has 15 amino acids. In germline, CDR1 is LGHNT, CDR2 FRNRAP. The chain's CDR3 is CASGFKARGNQPQHF. In DNA form, the CDR3 reads TGTGCTAGTGGTTTTAAGGCCCGGGGCAATCAGCCCCAGCATTTT.